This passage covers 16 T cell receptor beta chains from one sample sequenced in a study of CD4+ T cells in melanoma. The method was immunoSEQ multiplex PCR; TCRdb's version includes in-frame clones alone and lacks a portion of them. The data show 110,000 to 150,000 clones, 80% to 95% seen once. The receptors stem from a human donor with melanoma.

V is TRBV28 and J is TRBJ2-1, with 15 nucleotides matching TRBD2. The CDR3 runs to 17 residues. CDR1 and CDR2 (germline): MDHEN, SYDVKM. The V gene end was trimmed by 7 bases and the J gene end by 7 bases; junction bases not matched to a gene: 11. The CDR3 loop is CASTPLEGLAGGNEQFF. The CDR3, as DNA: TGTGCCAGCACCCCGCTTGAGGGACTAGCGGGGGGAAATGAGCAGTTCTTC.

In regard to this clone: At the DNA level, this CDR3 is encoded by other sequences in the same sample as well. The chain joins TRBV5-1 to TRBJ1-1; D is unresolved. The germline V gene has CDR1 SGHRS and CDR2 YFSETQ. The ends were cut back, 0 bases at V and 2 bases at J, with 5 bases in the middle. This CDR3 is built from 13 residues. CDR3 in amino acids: CASSLAGNTEAFF. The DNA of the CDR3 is TGCGCCAGCAGCTTGGCCGGAAACACTGAAGCTTTCTTT.

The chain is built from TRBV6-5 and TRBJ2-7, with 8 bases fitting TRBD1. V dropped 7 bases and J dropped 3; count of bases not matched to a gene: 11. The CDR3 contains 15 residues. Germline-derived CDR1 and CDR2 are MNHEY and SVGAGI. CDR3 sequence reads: CASKVTGQGFYEQYF. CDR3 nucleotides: TGTGCCAGCAAGGTTACCGGACAGGGATTCTACGAGCAGTACTTC.

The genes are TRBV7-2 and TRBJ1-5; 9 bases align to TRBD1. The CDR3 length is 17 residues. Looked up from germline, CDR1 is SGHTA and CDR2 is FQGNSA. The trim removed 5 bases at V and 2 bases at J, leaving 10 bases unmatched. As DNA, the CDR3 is TGTGCCAGCAGCCCGTCGACAGGGGGTCTGCGCAATCAGCCCCAGCATTTT. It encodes CASSPSTGGLRNQPQHF.

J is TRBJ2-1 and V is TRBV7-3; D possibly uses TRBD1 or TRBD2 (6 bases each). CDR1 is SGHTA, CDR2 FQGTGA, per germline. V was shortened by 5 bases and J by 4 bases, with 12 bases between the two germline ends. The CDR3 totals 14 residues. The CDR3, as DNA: TGTGCCAGCAGCGCGGGGACACCGTACAATGAGCAGTTCTTC. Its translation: CASSAGTPYNEQFF.

The CDR3 loop reads CASSPRSSYNSPLHF. In DNA form, the CDR3 reads TGTGCCAGCAGCCCAAGAAGCTCCTATAATTCACCCCTCCACTTT. This sequence joins TRBV7-9 and TRBJ1-6, with D unclear. The CDR3 loop spans 15 amino acids. The germline CDR1 and CDR2 sequences are SEHNR and FQNEAQ (reference sequence). Trimming left V 5 bases short and J 0 bases short, with 8 bases between.

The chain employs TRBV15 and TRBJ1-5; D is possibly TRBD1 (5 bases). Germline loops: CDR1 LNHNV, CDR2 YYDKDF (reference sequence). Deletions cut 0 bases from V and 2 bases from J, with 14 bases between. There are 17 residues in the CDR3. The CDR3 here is CATSRDKTGGGNQPQHF. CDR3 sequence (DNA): TGTGCCACCAGCAGAGATAAAACCGGGGGGGGCAATCAGCCCCAGCATTTT.

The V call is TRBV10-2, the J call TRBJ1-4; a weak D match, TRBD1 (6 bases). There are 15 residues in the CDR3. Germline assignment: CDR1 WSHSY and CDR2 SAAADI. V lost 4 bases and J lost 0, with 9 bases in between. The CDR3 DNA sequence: TGCGCCAGCAGTGTTCACAGGGCAACTAATGAAAAACTGTTTTTT. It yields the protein CASSVHRATNEKLFF.

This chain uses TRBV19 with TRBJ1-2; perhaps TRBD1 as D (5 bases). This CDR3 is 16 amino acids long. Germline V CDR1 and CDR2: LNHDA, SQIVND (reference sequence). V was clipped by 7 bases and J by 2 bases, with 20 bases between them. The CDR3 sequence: CASISLQPGTNYGYTF. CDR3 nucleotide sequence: TGTGCCAGTATCTCTCTACAGCCGGGGACCAACTATGGCTACACCTTC.

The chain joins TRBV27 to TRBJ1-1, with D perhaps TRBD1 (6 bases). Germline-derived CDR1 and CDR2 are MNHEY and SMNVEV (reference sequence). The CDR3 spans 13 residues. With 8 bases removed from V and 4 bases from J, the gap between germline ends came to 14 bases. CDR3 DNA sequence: TGTGCCAGCGGAAGGGGGTTCGGCACTGAAGCTTTCTTT. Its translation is CASGRGFGTEAFF.

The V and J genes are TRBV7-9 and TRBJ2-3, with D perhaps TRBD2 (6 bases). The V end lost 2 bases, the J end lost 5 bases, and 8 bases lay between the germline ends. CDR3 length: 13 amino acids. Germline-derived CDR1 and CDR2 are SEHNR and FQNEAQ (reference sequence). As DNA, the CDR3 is TGTGCCAGCAGCTTATTGGGAGGAGATACGCAGTATTTT. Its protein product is CASSLLGGDTQYF. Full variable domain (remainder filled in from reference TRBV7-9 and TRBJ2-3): DTGVSQNPRHKITKRGQNVTFRCDPISEHNRLYWYRQTLGQGPEFLTYFQNEAQLEKSRLLSDRFSAERPKGSFSTLEIQRTEQGDSAMYLCASSLLGGDTQYFGPGTRLTVL.

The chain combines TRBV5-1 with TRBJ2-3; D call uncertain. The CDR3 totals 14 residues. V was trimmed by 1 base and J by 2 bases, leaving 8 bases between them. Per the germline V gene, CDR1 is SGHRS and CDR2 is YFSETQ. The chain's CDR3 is CASSLSRITDTQYF. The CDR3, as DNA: TGCGCCAGCAGCTTGAGCCGGATCACAGATACGCAGTATTTT. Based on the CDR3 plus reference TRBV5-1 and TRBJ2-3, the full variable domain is KAGVTQTPRYLIKTRGQQVTLSCSPISGHRSVSWYQQTPGQGLQFLFEYFSETQRNKGNFPGRFSGRQFSNSRSEMNVSTLELGDSALYLCASSLSRITDTQYFGPGTRLTVL.

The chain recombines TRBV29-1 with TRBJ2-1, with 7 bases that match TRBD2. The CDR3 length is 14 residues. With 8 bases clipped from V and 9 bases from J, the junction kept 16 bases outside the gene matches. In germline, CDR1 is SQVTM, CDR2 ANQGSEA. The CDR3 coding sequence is TGCAGCCTCCTTGTTGGGGGGGGGTTTCGTGAGCAGTTCTTC. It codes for CSLLVGGGFREQFF.

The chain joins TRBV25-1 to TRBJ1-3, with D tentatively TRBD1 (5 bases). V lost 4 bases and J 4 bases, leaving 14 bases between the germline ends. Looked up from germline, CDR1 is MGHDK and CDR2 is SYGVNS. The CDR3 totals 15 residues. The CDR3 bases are TGTGCCAGCAGTGTACATGGGGGAGGAGGAAACACCATATATTTT. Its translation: CASSVHGGGGNTIYF. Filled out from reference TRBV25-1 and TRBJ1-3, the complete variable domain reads EADIYQTPRYLVIGTGKKITLECSQTMGHDKMYWYQQDPGMELHLIHYSYGVNSTEKGDLSSESTVSRIRTEHFPLTLESARPSHTSQYLCASSVHGGGGNTIYFGEGSWLTVV.

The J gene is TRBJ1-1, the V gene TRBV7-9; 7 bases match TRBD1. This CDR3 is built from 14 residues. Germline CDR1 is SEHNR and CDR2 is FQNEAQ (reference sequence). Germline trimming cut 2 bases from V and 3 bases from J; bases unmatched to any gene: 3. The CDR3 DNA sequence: TGTGCCAGCAGCTTAAGGGACAGTTACACTGAAGCTTTCTTT. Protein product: CASSLRDSYTEAFF. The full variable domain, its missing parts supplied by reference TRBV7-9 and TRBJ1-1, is DTGVSQNPRHKITKRGQNVTFRCDPISEHNRLYWYRQTLGQGPEFLTYFQNEAQLEKSRLLSDRFSAERPKGSFSTLEIQRTEQGDSAMYLCASSLRDSYTEAFFGQGTRLTVV.

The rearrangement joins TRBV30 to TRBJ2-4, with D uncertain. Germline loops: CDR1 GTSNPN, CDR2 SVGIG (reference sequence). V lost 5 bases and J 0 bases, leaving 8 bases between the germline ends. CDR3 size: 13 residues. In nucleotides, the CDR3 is TGTGCCTGGGCCTTAACAGCCAAAAACATTCAGTACTTC. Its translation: CAWALTAKNIQYF. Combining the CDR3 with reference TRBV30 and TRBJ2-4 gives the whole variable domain SQTIHQWPATLVQPVGSPLSLECTVEGTSNPNLYWYRQAAGRGLQLLFYSVGIGQISSEVPQNLSASRPQDRQFILSSKKLLLSDSGFYLCAWALTAKNIQYFGAGTRLSVL.